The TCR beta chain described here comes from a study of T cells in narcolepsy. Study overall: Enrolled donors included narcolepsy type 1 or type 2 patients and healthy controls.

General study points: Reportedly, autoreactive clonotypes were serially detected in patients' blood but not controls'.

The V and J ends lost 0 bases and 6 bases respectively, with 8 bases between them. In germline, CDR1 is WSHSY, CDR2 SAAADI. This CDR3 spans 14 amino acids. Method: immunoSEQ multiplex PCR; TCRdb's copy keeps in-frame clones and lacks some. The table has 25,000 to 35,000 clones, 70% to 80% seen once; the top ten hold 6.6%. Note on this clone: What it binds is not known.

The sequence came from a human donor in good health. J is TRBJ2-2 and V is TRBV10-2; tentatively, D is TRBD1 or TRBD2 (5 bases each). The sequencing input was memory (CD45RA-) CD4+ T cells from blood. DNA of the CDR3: TGCGCCAGCAGTGAGTCGGGGGTGGCCGGGGAGCTGTTTTTT. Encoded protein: CASSESGVAGELFF.